This paragraph covers one T cell receptor (beta chain) sequence. The data were taken from a study of blood T cell repertoires in COVID-19. TCRdb keeps only in-frame clones here, not all; method: immunoSEQ multiplex PCR. This sample has tens of thousands of clones, with 88% found just once. V dropped 3 bases and J dropped 4; count of bases not matched to a gene: 6. Per germline, CDR1 SGHDT and CDR2 YYEEEE. The CDR3 extends over 14 amino acids. What was sequenced was peripheral blood. This receptor was obtained from an older woman with acute or convalescent COVID-19. The chain recombines TRBV5-6 with TRBJ1-2; 7 nucleotides agree with TRBD1. CDR3 DNA sequence: TGTGCCAGCAGCTCGGACAGGACCCTCTATGGCTACACCTTC. It codes for CASSSDRTLYGYTF.